The clone carrying this T cell receptor beta chain was seen just once. Original methodology: Reference gene primer amplification gave nucleated cell count estimates. Clones were sequenced by immunoSEQ multiplex PCR, and TCRdb holds only the in-frame ones, with some missing. That table gives V, J and clone size, and the DNA gave D and trimming. The profile covers over 250,000 clones, with about nine tenths appearing a single time and around a tenth taken by the ten largest. The germline CDR1 and CDR2 sequences are DFQATT and SNEGSKA (reference sequence). The CDR3 is 11 amino acids. V dropped 6 bases and J dropped 3 bases, with 8 bases sitting between them. This specimen comes from a study of blood T cell repertoires in COVID-19. About the research overall: The origin of the acute and convalescent COVID-19 samples was the United States, Italy and Spain. Nucleic acid was either cDNA or gDNA, and it came from T cells, B-cell-depleted T cells, or PBMCs.

This clonotype was sampled from a middle-aged man who had recovered from COVID-19. The specimen sequenced was peripheral blood. This chain uses TRBV20-1 with TRBJ1-2; unclear D gene. This CDR3 reads CSAGRDYGYTF. In DNA, the CDR3 is TGCAGTGCCGGGAGGGACTATGGCTACACCTTC.